The following is a TCR beta chain sequence with its context. Of the isolated RNA, all was reverse transcribed, and so the sequenced material was expressed TCRB transcripts. An average of around 3.9 million reads was obtained for naive, central memory and regulatory T cell samples. Repertoires were generated with immunoSEQ multiplex PCR, while TCRdb's copy carries only in-frame clones and drops some. The sample lists a few hundred thousand clones; less than 35% were seen once. The sample is drawn from a study of beta chain features in type 1 diabetes. V trimming: 6 bases; J trimming: 4 bases; junction bases outside the gene matches: 13. The CDR3 is 16 amino acids. Germline lookup yields CDR1 MNHNY and CDR2 SVGAGI (reference sequence).

The chain recombines TRBV6-6 with TRBJ2-3; 7 bases are shared with TRBD1. This receptor was taken from a man aged 30 to 39 in good health. Sequencing used central memory CD4+ T cells from blood. The CDR3 is CASSPSGQENADTQYF. DNA for the CDR3: TGTGCCAGCAGCCCAAGCGGACAGGAAAATGCAGATACGCAGTATTTT.